The TCR beta chain under discussion was sequenced for a study of shared clonotypes between healthy human individuals. Regarding the study as a whole: Clonotype sharing among donors, it was expected, would be affected by sequencing depth. Represented diversity (both genetic and exposure-history) was limited by the small number of donors.

Note on this clone: No antigen is known for it.

V shed 4 bases and J shed 6 bases, with 12 bases lying between them. There are 14 residues in the CDR3. CDR1 is MNHEY, CDR2 SMNVEV, per germline (reference sequence). On sorted subsets, replicate PCRs used 150 to 250 ng DNA, or approximately 33,000 T cell genomes. Sequencing was performed with immunoSEQ multiplex PCR; in TCRdb, only in-frame clones are kept and a portion is missing. Of 2 million to 2.5 million clones listed, 90% to 95% are singletons. This TCR was recovered from a man aged 18 to 29 in good health. Some clones in this sample may be carry-over from other donors' samples. Sequencing used naive CD4+ T cells from PBMCs. This sample's subset: CD45RA+ positively selected. V is TRBV27 and J is TRBJ2-2, with a weak D call TRBD1 (6 bases). For the CDR3, the DNA is TGTGCCAGCAGTTCTCACAGGGAATCCGGGGAGCTGTTTTTT. Protein product: CASSSHRESGELFF.